This TCR beta chain was found in a study of cytomegalovirus exposure and HLA in healthy donors. Deletions cut 0 bases from V and 1 base from J, with 27 bases between. Germline V gene data show CDR1 as SGHTA and CDR2 as FQGTGA. CDR3 size: 21 residues. Notes on the study in general: Several of the most significant clusters appeared linked to common viral pathogens, based on a later analysis. Immune exposure information available was restricted to CMV serostatus.

Concerning this clone itself: Antigen unknown.

The PCR was carried out with 60 Vbeta primers and 13 Jbeta primers. Clones were read by immunoSEQ multiplex PCR, and TCRdb kept only the in-frame ones, dropping some. The sample shows 95,000 to 150,000 clones, around 78% of them seen only once. This TCR was recovered from a man in his forties or fifties in good health and CMV-seronegative. Sequenced sample: PBMCs. The chain is built from TRBV7-3 and TRBJ1-2; possible D gene TRBD1, 6 bases. CDR3 protein: CASSLTLRQDRPPLINYGYTF. Written as DNA, the CDR3 is TGTGCCAGCAGCTTAACGTTAAGGCAGGACAGACCGCCCCTAATTAACTATGGCTACACCTTC.